This entry describes one T cell receptor (beta chain). Its antigen is unknown. Germline CDR1 and CDR2: SGHNT and YYREEE (reference sequence). Unmatched junction bases numbered 7, after V lost 4 bases and J lost 7 bases. CDR3 length equals 15 residues. This entry comes from a study of cytomegalovirus exposure and HLA in healthy donors. Study conclusions and caveats: Upon later analysis, HLA-associated TCR beta chains proved more clonally expanded than other, equally common chains. Researchers catalogued approximately 170 TCR beta chains as cytomegalovirus-associated. For most TCR beta V segments, an earlier analysis put the productive rate at about 87% or about 30% of the time.

PCR was performed using 60 Vbeta and 13 Jbeta primers. Profiling relied on immunoSEQ multiplex PCR, and the TCRdb table lists in-frame clones only, not all of them. This table has some 180,000 clones, around 74% appearing once. The chain employs TRBV5-4 and TRBJ1-6, with TRBD1 matching over 8 bases. This sequence originates from a male donor in good health and CMV-seronegative. The sequencing sample was made of PBMCs. The CDR3 nucleotides read TGTGCCAGCAGCGGGAACAGGGGGTCAAATTCACCCCTCCACTTT. The encoded protein is CASSGNRGSNSPLHF.